This is a list of T cell receptor beta chains from one sample in a study of Graves' ophthalmopathy and Graves' hyperthyroidism. TCRdb reprocessed the multiplex PCR reads with MiXCR, giving one entry per CDR3 protein. The repertoire holds about 13,000 distinct CDR3 sequences, with roughly 50% as singletons. Sequences were obtained from peripheral blood. These TCRs come from a young woman with Graves' ophthalmopathy. Each CDR3 is given with its conserved first and last residue. A D gene is named only where the DNA matches it firmly. Only some rows state a clone size, as once, few, many or a class for expanded clones.

TRBV5-4	-	TRBJ2-1	-	TGTGCCAGCAGCTTGATCGGGAATTGGCAGTTCTTC	CASSLIGNWQFF
TRBV7-9	-	TRBJ2-1	TRBD2	TGTGCCCTCGATGGACTAGGGGTCAACTCCTACAATGAGCAGTTCTTC	CALDGLGVNSYNEQFF
TRBV7-8	few	TRBJ2-2	TRBD2	TGTGCCAGCAGCCCATGGGGATCGGGAGGGGTGAGGGGGGAGCTGTTTTTT	CASSPWGSGGVRGELFF
TRBV29-1	many	TRBJ2-7	-	TGCAGCGTTGTTGAAGGGTCCTCCTCCTACGAGCAGTACTTC	CSVVEGSSSYEQYF
TRBV19	few	TRBJ1-2	-	TGTGCCAGTAGTGTCAGCGGACGGTCTAACTATGGCTACACCTTC	CASSVSGRSNYGYTF
TRBV6-5	many	TRBJ1-6	TRBD1	TGTGCCAGCAGCCGCGGGACCAGGGGGCGGGGTTCACCCCTCCACTTT	CASSRGTRGRGSPLHF
TRBV14	few	TRBJ2-7	TRBD2	TGTGCCAGCAGCCGAGCTAGCGGGAACTCCTACGAGCAGTACTTC	CASSRASGNSYEQYF
TRBV2	-	TRBJ2-3	TRBD2	TGTGCCAGCAGGACTAGCGGGGGCACAGATACGCAGTATTTT	CASRTSGGTDTQYF
TRBV5-1	-	TRBJ1-5	-	TGCGCCAGCAGTTCCGAATGGGATCAGCCCCAGCATTTT	CASSSEWDQPQHF
TRBV5-1	-	TRBJ2-5	-	TGCGCCAGCAGTGGCTTGGACCCCCAAGAGACCCAGTACTTC	CASSGLDPQETQYF
TRBV7-6	few	TRBJ1-1	-	TGTGCCAGCAGCTTAGTTCTATCCAGCGTCGCGAACACTGAAGCTTTCTTT	CASSLVLSSVANTEAFF
TRBV12-3/TRBV12-4	medium-sized	TRBJ2-5	TRBD2	TGTGCCAGCGGTCGGGGACTAGAAGAGACCCAGTACTTC	CASGRGLEETQYF
TRBV5-1	few	TRBJ2-6	-	TGCGCCAGCAGCTTACAGGGAGCTGGGGCCAACGTCCTGACTTTC	CASSLQGAGANVLTF
TRBV5-1	few	TRBJ2-7	-	TGCGCCAGCAGCCACGGGACTTCCTACGAGCAGTACTTC	CASSHGTSYEQYF
TRBV12-3/TRBV12-4	-	TRBJ1-6	-	TGTGCCAGCACCAATTCGGATTCACCCCTCCACTTT	CASTNSDSPLHF